These T cell receptor beta chains were read from a single sample in a study of shared clonotypes between healthy human individuals. Data came from immunoSEQ multiplex PCR; TCRdb stores just in-frame clones and leaves some out. The repertoire has some 2,000,000 clones, about 94% of them found once; the top ten carry around 0.13%. The sequencing input was naive CD4+ T cells sorted from blood. The receptors were sampled from a man aged 18 to 30 in good health. Each CDR3 is given with its conserved first and last residue. D genes are given only for firm matches. Where a row states a size, it is once, few, many or the class of an expanded clone; other rows omit it.

size	V	J	D	CDR3	DNA
.	TRBV29-1	TRBJ1-1	TRBD1	CSVELRGLKPEAFF	TGCAGCGTTGAACTTAGGGGGCTTAAGCCTGAAGCTTTCTTT
.	TRBV5-6	TRBJ1-2	.	CASSLESFYGYTF	TGTGCCAGCAGCTTGGAGTCCTTCTATGGCTACACCTTC
.	TRBV25-1	TRBJ1-2	TRBD1	CASSANPGQGRDYGYTF	TGTGCCAGCAGTGCCAACCCGGGACAGGGGAGGGACTATGGCTACACCTTC
.	TRBV4-2	TRBJ2-1	TRBD2	CASSQVKAGGVNEQFF	TGTGCCAGCAGCCAAGTAAAAGCGGGGGGGGTCAATGAGCAGTTCTTC
.	TRBV9	TRBJ2-1	TRBD2	CASSVEASGAREQFF	TGTGCCAGCAGCGTAGAGGCTAGCGGGGCCAGGGAGCAGTTCTTC
.	TRBV19	TRBJ1-5	TRBD1	CASSRYRGDQPQHF	TGTGCCAGTAGCAGATACAGGGGGGATCAGCCCCAGCATTTT
.	TRBV18	TRBJ2-7	TRBD1	CASSAPGTGGTYEQYF	TGTGCCAGCTCAGCTCCTGGGACAGGGGGGACCTACGAGCAGTACTTC
.	TRBV15	TRBJ2-7	.	CATSRVEDYSYEQYF	TGTGCCACCAGCAGAGTCGAGGACTACTCCTACGAGCAGTACTTC
few	TRBV6-1	TRBJ1-5	.	CASSEAYQPQHF	TGTGCCAGCAGTGAAGCCTACCAGCCCCAGCATTTT
.	TRBV10-3	TRBJ2-1	TRBD2	CATHPRSGSSYNEQFF	TGTGCCACCCACCCCCGGAGCGGGAGCTCCTACAATGAGCAGTTCTTC
.	TRBV10-3	TRBJ1-1	TRBD1	CAIKPGQELNTEAFF	TGTGCCATCAAACCGGGACAGGAACTGAACACTGAAGCTTTCTTT
.	TRBV11-2	TRBJ1-1	.	CASSLGVSYTEAFF	TGTGCCAGCAGCTTAGGGGTCAGTTACACTGAAGCTTTCTTT
.	TRBV4-1	TRBJ1-1	.	CASSQEWGGAFF	TGCGCCAGCAGCCAAGAGTGGGGGGGAGCTTTCTTT
.	TRBV6-1	TRBJ2-3	TRBD2	CASSESVAGGRGDTQYF	TGTGCCAGCAGTGAATCGGTAGCGGGGGGACGGGGAGATACGCAGTATTTT
.	TRBV2	TRBJ2-2	.	CASSAGVGELFF	TGTGCCAGCAGCGCAGGGGTCGGGGAGCTGTTTTTT
once	TRBV5-8	TRBJ2-1	.	CASSQDTGYNEQFF	TGTGCCAGCAGCCAGGACACCGGGTACAATGAGCAGTTCTTC
.	TRBV4-3	TRBJ2-5	TRBD1	CASSQSLGGQGETQYF	TGCGCCAGCAGCCAATCTTTGGGGGGACAGGGAGAGACCCAGTACTTC
.	TRBV2	TRBJ1-4	.	CASSVTVYNEKLFF	TGTGCCAGCAGTGTGACAGTATATAATGAAAAACTGTTTTTT
.	TRBV28	TRBJ1-4	.	CASSSGAATNEKLFF	TGTGCCAGCAGCTCGGGAGCTGCAACTAATGAAAAACTGTTTTTT
.	TRBV7-8	TRBJ1-5	.	CASSLAKSNQPQHF	TGTGCCAGCAGCTTAGCTAAGAGCAATCAGCCCCAGCATTTT
.	TRBV6-1	TRBJ1-2	.	CASSVDPRGGYTF	TGTGCCAGCAGTGTGGACCCCAGGGGTGGCTACACCTTC
.	TRBV19	TRBJ1-1	.	CASMRDTEAFF	TGTGCCAGTATGAGGGACACTGAAGCTTTCTTT
.	TRBV9	TRBJ1-2	.	CASSVGANYGYTF	TGTGCCAGCAGCGTCGGCGCTAACTATGGCTACACCTTC
.	TRBV7-9	TRBJ1-4	.	CASSRSQGWDEKLFF	TGTGCCAGCAGCCGGAGCCAAGGGTGGGATGAAAAACTGTTTTTT
.	TRBV18	TRBJ2-7	TRBD1	CASSPGDRNSYEQYF	TGTGCCAGCTCACCAGGGGACAGGAATTCCTACGAGCAGTACTTC
.	TRBV2	TRBJ2-2	.	CASSEYMAAPAELFF	TGTGCCAGCAGTGAATACATGGCTGCCCCCGCGGAGCTGTTTTTT
.	TRBV5-4	TRBJ2-7	TRBD2	CASSLPGLAGDGNEQYF	TGTGCCAGCAGCCTGCCGGGACTAGCGGGAGACGGCAACGAGCAGTACTTC
.	TRBV6-5	TRBJ2-7	.	CASSYSVLASSYEQYF	TGTGCCAGCAGTTACTCGGTCCTAGCGAGCTCCTACGAGCAGTACTTC
.	TRBV5-6	TRBJ1-6	.	CASSLSGSGVHF	TGTGCCAGCAGCTTGTCTGGTTCTGGTGTGCACTTT
.	TRBV6-1	TRBJ2-7	TRBD2	CASSTSGRVYGSYF	TGTGCCAGCAGTACTAGCGGGAGGGTCTACGGGAGCTACTTC
.	TRBV15	TRBJ1-5	.	CATSRDQGYNQPQHF	TGTGCCACCAGCAGAGATCAAGGATACAATCAGCCCCAGCATTTT
.	TRBV18	TRBJ2-7	TRBD1	CASSPNGQGAYEQYF	TGTGCCAGCTCACCGAATGGACAGGGCGCCTACGAGCAGTACTTC
.	TRBV10-2	TRBJ1-1	.	CASSEGSTEAFF	TGCGCCAGCAGTGAGGGGTCCACTGAAGCTTTCTTT
.	TRBV30	TRBJ1-1	TRBD1	CAWTGGPVPEAFF	TGTGCCTGGACAGGGGGCCCGGTACCTGAAGCTTTCTTT
.	TRBV6-6	TRBJ2-3	TRBD2	CASSYSVAGGTDTQYF	TGTGCCAGCAGTTACTCGGTAGCGGGGGGCACAGATACGCAGTATTTT
.	TRBV7-9	TRBJ2-4	.	CASSVRGKNIQYF	TGTGCCAGCAGTGTAAGGGGGAAAAACATTCAGTACTTC
.	TRBV6-1	TRBJ1-1	.	CASSRLGLTEAFF	TGTGCCAGCAGTAGATTGGGTCTTACTGAAGCTTTCTTT
.	TRBV5-1	TRBJ2-2	.	CASSLDGGTGELFF	TGCGCCAGCAGCTTGGATGGGGGAACCGGGGAGCTGTTTTTT
.	TRBV7-9	TRBJ2-4	.	CASSRAGQKNIQYF	TGTGCCAGCAGCCGCGCGGGACAGAAAAACATTCAGTACTTC
.	TRBV7-9	TRBJ1-1	.	CASSLNREAFF	TGTGCCAGCAGCTTAAACAGGGAAGCTTTCTTT
.	TRBV28	TRBJ2-7	.	CASTPGGQGAFEQYF	TGTGCCAGCACCCCGGGGGGCCAAGGGGCCTTCGAGCAGTACTTC
.	TRBV10-2	TRBJ1-2	TRBD1	CASSEATGGGFQRGYTF	TGCGCCAGCAGTGAGGCGACAGGGGGCGGGTTCCAACGTGGCTACACCTTC